Each of the 5 T cell receptor beta chains below was sequenced from the same sample in a study of CD8+CD57+ T cells in acquired aplastic anemia. Template material for TCR beta VDJ and CDR3 profiling consisted of genomic DNA. TCRdb independently ran MiXCR on the reads; one entry per CDR3 protein. Found here are about 160,000 distinct CDR3 sequences, approximately 40% of them singletons; the top ten hold over 0.95%. Sequenced material: sorted CD4+, CD8+, or CD8+CD57+ T cells (not recorded which) from PBMCs. Receptor source: a human donor in good health.

This clonotype was picked up many times. V is TRBV9 and J is TRBJ1-2; D not certain. V lost 6 bases to trimming and J lost 5 bases, with 14 bases between them. The CDR3 is 13 residues long. Germline CDR1 reads SGDLS; CDR2 reads YYNGEE. DNA for the CDR3: TGTGCCAGCAAACACCGGGCGGATTATGGCTACACCTTC. This gives the protein CASKHRADYGYTF.

This clonotype came up a few times. V gene TRBV27 combines with J gene TRBJ1-3, with D uncertain. CDR3 size: 15 residues. Trimming shortened V by 0 bases and J by 0 bases, and 6 bases separated the two germline ends. Germline CDR1 is MNHEY and CDR2 is SMNVEV (reference sequence). Here the CDR3 DNA reads TGTGCCAGCAGTTTATCACAGTACTCTGGAAACACCATATATTTT. Amino acids: CASSLSQYSGNTIYF.

This clonotype was counted only a few times. The chain has TRBV27 and TRBJ1-1; no clear D. CDR3 length equals 13 residues. Germline CDR1 and CDR2: MNHEY and SMNVEV (reference sequence). Trimming took 5 bases from V and 7 from J, leaving 14 bases between them. For the CDR3, the DNA is TGTGCCAGCAGTAAACAGAGAAGGAGTGAAGCTTTCTTT. It is translated as CASSKQRRSEAFF.

This clonotype was picked up a small number of times. A much larger clone differs by one base, so this may be a read error. The chain couples TRBV7-3 to TRBJ1-2, with TRBD1 matching over 7 bases. The CDR3 consists of 16 residues. V lost 5 bases, J lost 2 bases, and 11 bases stayed unmatched. Germline loops: CDR1 SGHTA, CDR2 FQGTGA. CDR3 nucleotide sequence: TGTGCCAGCAGCGCCCTGGGACAGAGGCAAAACTATGGCTACACCTTC. This encodes CASSALGQRQNYGYTF.

This clonotype was detected many times. This sequence joins TRBV30 and TRBJ2-2; maybe TRBD1 (6 bases). V was trimmed by 0 bases and J by 4 bases, leaving 12 bases between them. The V gene's germline CDR1 is GTSNPN and CDR2 SVGIG (reference sequence). CDR3 length: 15 residues. The CDR3 DNA sequence: TGTGCCTGGAGTGTAGGGGGTAGTTTCACCGGGGAGCTGTTTTTT. Translated: CAWSVGGSFTGELFF.